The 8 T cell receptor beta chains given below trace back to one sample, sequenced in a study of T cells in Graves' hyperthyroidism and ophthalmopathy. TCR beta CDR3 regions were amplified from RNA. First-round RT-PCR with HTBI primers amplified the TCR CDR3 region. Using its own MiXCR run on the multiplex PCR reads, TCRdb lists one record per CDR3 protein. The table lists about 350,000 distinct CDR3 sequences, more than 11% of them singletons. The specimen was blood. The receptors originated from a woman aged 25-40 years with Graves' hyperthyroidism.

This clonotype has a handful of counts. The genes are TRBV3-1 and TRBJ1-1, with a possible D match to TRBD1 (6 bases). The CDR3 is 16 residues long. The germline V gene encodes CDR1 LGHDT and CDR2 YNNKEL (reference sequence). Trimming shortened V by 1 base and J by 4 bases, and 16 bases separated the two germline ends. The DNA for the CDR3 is TGTGCCAGCAGCCAAGCAGGGGTCCAGAGGGGCACTGAAGCTTTCTTT. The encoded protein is CASSQAGVQRGTEAFF.

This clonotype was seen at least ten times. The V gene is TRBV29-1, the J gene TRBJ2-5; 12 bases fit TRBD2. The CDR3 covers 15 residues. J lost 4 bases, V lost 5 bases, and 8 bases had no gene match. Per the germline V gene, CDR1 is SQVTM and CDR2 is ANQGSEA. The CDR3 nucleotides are TGCAGCGTTACCCCTAGCGGGAGGGCCTTAGAGACCCAGTACTTC. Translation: CSVTPSGRALETQYF.

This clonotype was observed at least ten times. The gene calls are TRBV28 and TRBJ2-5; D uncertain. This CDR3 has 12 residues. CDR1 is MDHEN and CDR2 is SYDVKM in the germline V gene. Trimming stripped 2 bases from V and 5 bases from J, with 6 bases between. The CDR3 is CASSLASETQYF. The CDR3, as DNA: TGTGCCAGCAGTTTAGCGAGTGAGACCCAGTACTTC.

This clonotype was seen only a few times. Written as DNA, the CDR3 is TGCAGTGCTAGTAAGGGGGGGGGGCAAGCTAACTATGGCTACACCTTC. As protein: CSASKGGGQANYGYTF. The chain has TRBV20-1 and TRBJ1-2; a possible D gene is TRBD1 (6 bases). There are 16 residues in the CDR3. CDR1 is DFQATT, CDR2 SNEGSKA, per germline (reference sequence). V shed 3 bases and J shed 0 bases, with 17 bases lying between them.

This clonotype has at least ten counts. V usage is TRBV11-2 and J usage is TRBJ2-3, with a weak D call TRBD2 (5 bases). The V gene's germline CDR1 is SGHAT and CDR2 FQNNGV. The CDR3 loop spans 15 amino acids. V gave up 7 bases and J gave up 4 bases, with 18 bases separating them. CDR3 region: CASTSSFREPDTQYF. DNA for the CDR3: TGTGCCAGCACCTCTTCGTTTCGGGAACCAGATACGCAGTATTTT.

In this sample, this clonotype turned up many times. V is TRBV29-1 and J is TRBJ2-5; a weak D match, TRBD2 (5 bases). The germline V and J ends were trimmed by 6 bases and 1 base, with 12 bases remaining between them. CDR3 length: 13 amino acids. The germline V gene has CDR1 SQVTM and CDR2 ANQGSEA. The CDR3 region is CSVAEALQETQYF. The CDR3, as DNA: TGCAGCGTGGCGGAGGCCCTCCAAGAGACCCAGTACTTC.

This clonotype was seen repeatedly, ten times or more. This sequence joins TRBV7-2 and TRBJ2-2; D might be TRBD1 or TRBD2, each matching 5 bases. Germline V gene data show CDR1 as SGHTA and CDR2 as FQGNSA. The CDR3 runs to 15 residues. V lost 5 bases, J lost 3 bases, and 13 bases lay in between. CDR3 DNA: TGTGCCAGCAGCCAAACCGGGACCCACACCGGGGAGCTGTTTTTT. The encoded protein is CASSQTGTHTGELFF.

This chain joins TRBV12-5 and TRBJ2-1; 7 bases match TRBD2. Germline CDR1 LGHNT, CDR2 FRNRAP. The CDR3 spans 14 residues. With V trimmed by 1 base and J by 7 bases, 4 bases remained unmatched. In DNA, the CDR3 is TGTGCTAGTGGTTTGGCGGGAGGTTGGAATGAGCAGTTCTTC. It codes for CASGLAGGWNEQFF.